Sequencing of this T cell receptor (beta chain) was carried out in a study of shared clonotypes between healthy human individuals. On the study more broadly: Aged between 18 and 49, the donors were a couple of women and a few men. Study outcomes and limitations: Investigators expected sequencing depth to affect clonotype sharing among donors.

Sequenced by immunoSEQ multiplex PCR; TCRdb stores in-frame clones only, minus some. This repertoire shows around 1.9 million clones, about 93% found once; its top ten account for around 1.7%. CD8 cells regarded as naive lacked CD45RO, were positively chosen for CCR7, and omitted terminally differentiated effector memory CD45RA+ cells. Donors comprised healthy HIV-negative adults lacking recent acute infections or vaccinations. All participating donors were Caucasian adults from Nashville, Tennessee. Regarding this clone: Its antigen is not identified.

The J segment lost 4 bases and the V segment lost 3 bases, leaving 9 bases of the junction unmatched. Germline lookup yields CDR1 SGDLS and CDR2 YYNGEE. There are 16 residues in the CDR3. Material: naive CD8+ T cells from PBMCs. The receptor comes from a man younger than 35 in good health. Some clones in this sample may be carry-over from other donors' samples. The genes are TRBV9 and TRBJ2-2; 7 bases align to TRBD1. CDR3 region: CASSDPTGDATGELFF. CDR3 DNA: TGTGCCAGCAGCGACCCAACAGGGGACGCCACCGGGGAGCTGTTTTTT.